This TCR beta chain was sequenced in a study of blood T cell repertoires in COVID-19. TCRdb keeps only in-frame clones here, not all; method: immunoSEQ multiplex PCR. The sample comprises approximately 300,000 clones, 85% to 90% of which are singletons, and about 4.2% rests with the top ten. This clone was observed a few times. There are 15 residues in the CDR3. V was pared by 5 bases and J by 3 bases, with 14 bases between. CDR1 and CDR2 (germline): SEHNR, FQNEAQ (reference sequence). The sequencing input was PBMCs or T cells enriched from blood (not recorded which). This chain uses TRBV7-9 with TRBJ2-1; D is unclear. The origin of this receptor is a man aged 25 to 40 who had recovered from COVID-19. CDR3 nucleotide sequence: TGTGCCAGCAGCCCCCTCTGGCGGCTCTACAATGAGCAGTTCTTC. Its translation is CASSPLWRLYNEQFF.